This TCR beta chain is drawn from a study of shared clonotypes between healthy human individuals (dated by TCRdb to about 2020). Context from the whole study: The cohort included a few men and a couple of women between 18 and 49 years of age. Per donor, three plates each were used for CD4 naive and CD4 memory, two for CD8 naive, and one for CD8 memory. Blood TCR repertoires of a handful of healthy adults were deeply sequenced to estimate repertoire size and the extent of clonotype sharing between individuals. To increase sequencing depth and limit assay-specific biases, different laboratories used diverse techniques to prepare libraries and sequence TCR repertoires. Between about 0.94 and 8.9 billion PBMCs per donor were obtained by leukapheresis.

Donors were healthy HIV-negative adults with no recently reported acute infections or vaccinations. Every donor was a Caucasian adult residing in Nashville, Tennessee, USA. CD4+ T cells were enriched by magnetic negative selection, after which naive cells were positively selected on CD45RA and the negative fraction was taken as the memory subset. After blood collection by leukapheresis, PBMCs were isolated using Ficoll-Histopaque density gradient centrifugation and then cryopreserved in the vapor phase of liquid nitrogen. Analytical flow cytometry was used to check the purity and quantity of each magnetically sorted T cell population. From each sorted fraction, genomic DNA was isolated and quantified by UV absorbance on a Nanodrop 2000c. Note on this clone: The antigen this receptor binds is unknown. There are no base qualities to consult, and no much larger clone falls within one base.

Using the deep immunoSEQ assay, multiplex PCR amplified TCR CDR3 regions from genomic DNA. For each cell subset, the extracted genomic DNA was distributed evenly across all wells of several immunoSEQ 96-well plates, and each plate served as one replicate. For sorted subsets, approximately 210 ng genomic DNA, equal to about 30,000 T cell genomes, was loaded into each replicate PCR. The purified libraries were quantified using a Qubit 3.0 fluorometer, sized with a Bioanalyzer 2100, and then quantified again using the KAPA Library Quantification kit. Every immunoSEQ 96-well plate was sequenced on a separate single-read 150-cycle Illumina NextSeq 550 flow cell. As for the original processing: Because the immunoSEQ output included only junctional sequences and no quality scores, the filtering could not be the same as the filtering used for full-length reads. Sequences were annotated with PyIR, a Python wrapper for IgBLAST v1.9, and V/J genes and CDR3 were assigned using IMGT germline references. Reads with weak V/J assignments (E-value above 1e-6), missing CDR3, stop codons, out-of-frame junctions, or ambiguous translated residues were removed. V3J clonotypes were defined as sequences sharing the same inferred V gene, J gene, and CDR3 amino acid sequence. Percentage overlap between repertoires was calculated by dividing the number of shared unique clonotypes by the size of the smaller repertoire. Repertoire richness was assessed with RTK rarefaction, the Chao1 estimator, and Recon v2.1 estimates of unobserved clonotypes. OLGA was used to compute generation probabilities for all TCRbeta clonotypes that the gDNA method yielded from a few donors. TCRdb re-hosts the immuneACCESS table, in-frame sequences only. Its copies lack some clones; in the studies checked, an unresolved V gene accounts for under half of them, and the cause for the rest is not known. V and J calls and clone size are given by that table; D and trimming were obtained from the DNA. For this sample there are 900,000 to 1,200,000 clones; 75% to 85% appear just once. Under 0.8% of the sample is held by the ten biggest clonotypes.

The CDR3, from cysteine to phenylalanine, totals 15 residues. The retained sequence is limited to the CDR3, 45 bases, with the frame set at the first base. Relative to germline, V is missing 4 bases and J is missing 4 bases, with 6 bases of the junction outside any gene match. As encoded in the germline V gene, CDR1 is SGHRS while CDR2 is YFSETQ. Here is what the overall study found, with its caveats: Pairwise subsampling led to the expectation that sequencing depth would affect the degree of clonotype sharing among donors. Even with the large sequencing depth, rarefaction of the sorted-subset datasets indicated that sequencing was incomplete. Compared with non-shared clonotypes, the clonotypes found in all four sorted-subset donors had higher generation probabilities. Only blood was sampled, and tissue TCR repertoires likely differ from those in blood. Sharing across a few donors was observed for about 5% of naive CD4, around 3.5% of naive CD8, around 2.5% of memory CD4, and about 0.4% of memory CD8 clonotypes. Larger estimated clonotype richness was generally found for naive subsets than for memory subsets. The genetic and exposure-history diversity represented was limited by the small number of donors.

The TCR comes from a young man in good health. Some clones in this sample may be carry-over from other donors' samples. Sample: memory CD4+ T cells from PBMCs. The sample's cell subset or site label, in plain terms: CD45RA-negative fraction. This receptor chain uses TRBV5-1 and TRBJ2-5; the central 11 bases match TRBD2. The sequenced DNA: TGCGCCAGCAGCACAGCCGGGACTAGCGGAGAGACCCAGTACTTC. Its protein product is CASSTAGTSGETQYF.